Reported below is one T cell receptor (beta chain). Deep was the level used in running the assay. TCRdb keeps only in-frame clones here, not all; method: immunoSEQ multiplex PCR. The sample consists of roughly 500,000 clones, around 96% of them appearing once. It was into CD45RA+ naive and CD45RA-negative memory subsets that the CD4+ cells were split. V gave up 6 bases and J gave up 11 bases; unmatched junction bases: 5. Per germline, CDR1 SQVTM and CDR2 ANQGSEA. This CDR3 has 10 residues. These data come from a study of shared clonotypes between healthy human individuals. This sequence originates from a woman aged 25-40 years in good health. Material: naive CD4+ T cells sorted from blood. The sample's subset: CD45RA+ positively selected. This chain joins TRBV29-1 and TRBJ2-3; 7 bases line up with TRBD2. The CDR3 reads CSVGGEGQYF. The CDR3 DNA reads as TGCAGCGTGGGAGGGGAAGGGCAGTATTTT.